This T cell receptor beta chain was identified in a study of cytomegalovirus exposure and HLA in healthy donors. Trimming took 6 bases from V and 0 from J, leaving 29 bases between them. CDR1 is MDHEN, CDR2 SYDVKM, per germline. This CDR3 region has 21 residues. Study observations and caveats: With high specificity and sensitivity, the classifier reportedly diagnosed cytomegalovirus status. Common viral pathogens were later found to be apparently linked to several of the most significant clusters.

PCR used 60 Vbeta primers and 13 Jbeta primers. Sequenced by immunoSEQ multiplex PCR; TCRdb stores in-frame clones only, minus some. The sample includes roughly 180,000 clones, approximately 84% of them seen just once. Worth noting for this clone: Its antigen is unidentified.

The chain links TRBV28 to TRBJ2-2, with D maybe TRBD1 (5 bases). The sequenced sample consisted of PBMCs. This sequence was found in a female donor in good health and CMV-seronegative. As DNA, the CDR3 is TGTGCCAGCAGAGTAAGAGTATCGAGACAGCCCTTGAAACCGAACACCGGGGAGCTGTTTTTT. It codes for CASRVRVSRQPLKPNTGELFF.